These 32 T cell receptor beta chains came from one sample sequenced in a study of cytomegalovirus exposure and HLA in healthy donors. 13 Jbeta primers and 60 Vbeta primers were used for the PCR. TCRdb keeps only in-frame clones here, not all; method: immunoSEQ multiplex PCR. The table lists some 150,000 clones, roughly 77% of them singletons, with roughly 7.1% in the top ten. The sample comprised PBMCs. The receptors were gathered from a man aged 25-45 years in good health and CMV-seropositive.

The CDR3, as DNA: TGTGCCAGCAGTGCCAACCCCAGGGGCCAAAACATTCAGTACTTC. Translating it yields CASSANPRGQNIQYF. J is TRBJ2-4 and V is TRBV6-1; D possibly corresponds to TRBD1 (6 bases). The CDR3 is 15 amino acids. Trimming took off 4 bases at V and 5 bases at J, with 15 bases between the two ends. CDR1 and CDR2 from the germline V gene are MNHNS and SASEGT.

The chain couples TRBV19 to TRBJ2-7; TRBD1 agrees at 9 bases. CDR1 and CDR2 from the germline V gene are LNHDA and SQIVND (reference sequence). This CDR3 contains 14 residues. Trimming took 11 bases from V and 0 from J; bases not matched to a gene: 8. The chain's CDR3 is CACSGTGSSYEQYF. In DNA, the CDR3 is TGTGCCTGTTCCGGGACAGGGAGCTCCTACGAGCAGTACTTC.

The CDR3 protein is CASVGRTGLDEQFF. For the CDR3, the DNA is TGTGCCTCAGTGGGGCGGACAGGGTTGGATGAGCAGTTCTTC. V is TRBV19 and J is TRBJ2-1; TRBD1 agrees at 8 bases. The CDR3 extends over 14 amino acids. Losses at the gene ends were 11 bases for V and 8 bases for J; bases not matched to a gene: 14. In germline, CDR1 is LNHDA, CDR2 SQIVND (reference sequence).

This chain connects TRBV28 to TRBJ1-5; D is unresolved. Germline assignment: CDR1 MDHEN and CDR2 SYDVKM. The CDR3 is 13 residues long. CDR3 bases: TGTGCTGGTAGGACGGGAAGCAATCAGCCCCAGCATTTT. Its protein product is CAGRTGSNQPQHF.

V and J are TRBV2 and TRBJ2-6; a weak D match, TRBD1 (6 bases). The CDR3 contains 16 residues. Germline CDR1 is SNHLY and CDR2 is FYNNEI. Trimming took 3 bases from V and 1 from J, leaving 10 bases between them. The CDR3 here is CASSERGRSGANVLTF. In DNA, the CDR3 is TGTGCCAGCAGTGAGAGGGGGAGATCTGGGGCCAACGTCCTGACTTTC.

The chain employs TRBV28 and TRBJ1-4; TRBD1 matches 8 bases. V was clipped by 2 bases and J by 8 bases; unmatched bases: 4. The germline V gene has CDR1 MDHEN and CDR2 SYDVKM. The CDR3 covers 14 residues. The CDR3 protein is CASSLGGQEEKLFF. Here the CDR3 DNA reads TGTGCCAGCAGTTTAGGGGGACAGGAGGAAAAACTGTTTTTT.

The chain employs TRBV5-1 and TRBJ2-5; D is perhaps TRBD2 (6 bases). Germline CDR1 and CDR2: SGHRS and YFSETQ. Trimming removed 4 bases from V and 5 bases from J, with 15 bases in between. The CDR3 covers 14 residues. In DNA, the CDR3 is TGCGCCAGCAGCACTAGGACTATACTCGAGACCCAGTACTTC. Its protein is CASSTRTILETQYF.

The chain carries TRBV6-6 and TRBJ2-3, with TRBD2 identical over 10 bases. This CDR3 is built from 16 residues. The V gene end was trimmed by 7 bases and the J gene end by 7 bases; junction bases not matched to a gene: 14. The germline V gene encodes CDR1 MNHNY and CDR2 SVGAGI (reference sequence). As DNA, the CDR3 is TGTGCCAGCACCGAACAACTAGCGGGGCCCCCTTATACGCAGTATTTT. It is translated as CASTEQLAGPPYTQYF.

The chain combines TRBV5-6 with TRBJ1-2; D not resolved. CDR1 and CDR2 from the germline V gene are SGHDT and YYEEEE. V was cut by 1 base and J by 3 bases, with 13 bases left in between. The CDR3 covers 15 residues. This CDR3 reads CASSLRRRLDYGYTF. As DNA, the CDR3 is TGTGCCAGCAGCTTGAGGCGGAGACTCGACTATGGCTACACCTTC. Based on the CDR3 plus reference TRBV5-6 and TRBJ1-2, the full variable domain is DAGVTQSPTHLIKTRGQQVTLRCSPKSGHDTVSWYQQALGQGPQFIFQYYEEEERQRGNFPDRFSGHQFPNYSSELNVNALLLGDSALYLCASSLRRRLDYGYTFGSGTRLTVV.

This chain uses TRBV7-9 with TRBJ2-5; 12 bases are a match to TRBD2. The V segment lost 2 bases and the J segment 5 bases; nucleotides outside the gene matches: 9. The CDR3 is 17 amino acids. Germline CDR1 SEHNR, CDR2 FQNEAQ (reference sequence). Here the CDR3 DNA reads TGTGCCAGCAGCTTACGTGGAGGGACTAGCGGGTCGGAGACCCAGTACTTC. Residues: CASSLRGGTSGSETQYF.

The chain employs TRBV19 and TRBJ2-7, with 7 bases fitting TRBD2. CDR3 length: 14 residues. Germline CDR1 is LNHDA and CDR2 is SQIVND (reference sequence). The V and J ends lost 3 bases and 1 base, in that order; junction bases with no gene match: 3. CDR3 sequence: CASSIKAGSYEQYF. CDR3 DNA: TGTGCCAGTAGTATCAAAGCGGGATCCTACGAGCAGTACTTC.

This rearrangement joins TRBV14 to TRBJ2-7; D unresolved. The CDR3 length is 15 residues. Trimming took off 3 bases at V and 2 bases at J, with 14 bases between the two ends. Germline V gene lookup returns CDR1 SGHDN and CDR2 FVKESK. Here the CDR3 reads CASSHSFDSTYEQYF. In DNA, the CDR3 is TGTGCCAGCAGCCATTCCTTTGACTCAACCTACGAGCAGTACTTC.

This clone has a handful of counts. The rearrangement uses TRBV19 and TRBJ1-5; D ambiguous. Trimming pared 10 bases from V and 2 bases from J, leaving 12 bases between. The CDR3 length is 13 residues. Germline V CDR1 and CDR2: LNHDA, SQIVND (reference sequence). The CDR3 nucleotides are TGTGCCACCACTCCCAAAGGCAATCAGCCCCAGCATTTT. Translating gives CATTPKGNQPQHF.

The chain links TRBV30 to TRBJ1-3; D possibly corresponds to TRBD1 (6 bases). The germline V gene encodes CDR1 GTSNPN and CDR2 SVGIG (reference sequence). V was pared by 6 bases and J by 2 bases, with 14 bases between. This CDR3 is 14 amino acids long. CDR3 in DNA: TGTGCCTGTGCGAAGGACAGCACTGGAAACACCATATATTTT. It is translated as CACAKDSTGNTIYF.

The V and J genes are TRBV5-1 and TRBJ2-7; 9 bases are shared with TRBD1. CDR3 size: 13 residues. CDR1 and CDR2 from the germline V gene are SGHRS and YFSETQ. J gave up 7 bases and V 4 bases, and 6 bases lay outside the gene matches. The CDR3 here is CASSRTGEREQYF. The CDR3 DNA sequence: TGCGCCAGCAGCCGGACAGGGGAGCGGGAGCAGTACTTC.

CDR3 residues: CASSLGGQGGSYEQYF. The DNA for the CDR3 is TGTGCCAGCAGCTTGGGAGGACAGGGAGGTTCCTACGAGCAGTACTTC. J is TRBJ2-7 and V is TRBV5-4, with 8 bases matching TRBD1. The trim removed 0 bases at V and 1 base at J, leaving 6 bases unmatched. CDR1 is SGHNT and CDR2 is YYREEE in the germline V gene (reference sequence). The CDR3 length is 16 residues.

CDR3 region: CASSPRPPGHPIYEQYF. CDR3 coding DNA: TGCGCCAGCAGCCCCCGGCCCCCGGGACACCCGATCTACGAGCAGTACTTC. The chain uses TRBV4-1 and TRBJ2-7, with D possibly TRBD1 on 6 matching bases. Germline V gives CDR1 MGHRA, CDR2 YSYEKL. This CDR3 region has 17 residues. V was cut by 4 bases and J by 3 bases, with 22 bases left in between.

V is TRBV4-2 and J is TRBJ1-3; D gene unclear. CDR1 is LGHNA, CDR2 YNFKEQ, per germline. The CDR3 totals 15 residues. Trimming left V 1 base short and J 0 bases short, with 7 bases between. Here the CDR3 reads CASSQVSNSGNTIYF. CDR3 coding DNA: TGTGCCAGCAGCCAAGTTTCAAACTCTGGAAACACCATATATTTT.

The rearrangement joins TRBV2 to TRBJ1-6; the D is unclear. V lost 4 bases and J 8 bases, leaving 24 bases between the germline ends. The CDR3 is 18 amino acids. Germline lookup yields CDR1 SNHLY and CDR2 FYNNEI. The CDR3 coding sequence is TGTGCCAGCAGTGCCTCGGCGGGGTATTCGTATAAAGATTCACCCCTCCACTTT. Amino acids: CASSASAGYSYKDSPLHF.

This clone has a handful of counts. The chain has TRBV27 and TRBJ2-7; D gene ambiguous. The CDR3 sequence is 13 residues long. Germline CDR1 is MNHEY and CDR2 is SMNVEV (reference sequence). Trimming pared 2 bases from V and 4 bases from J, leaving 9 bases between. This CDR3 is CASSLRRPYEQYF. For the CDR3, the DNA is TGTGCCAGCAGTTTAAGGCGGCCATACGAGCAGTACTTC.

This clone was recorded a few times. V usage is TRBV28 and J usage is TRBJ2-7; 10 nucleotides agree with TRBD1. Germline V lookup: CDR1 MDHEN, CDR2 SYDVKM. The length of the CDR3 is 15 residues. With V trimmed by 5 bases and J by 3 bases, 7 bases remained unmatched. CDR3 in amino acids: CASSASTGGVYEQYF. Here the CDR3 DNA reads TGTGCCAGCAGTGCATCGACAGGGGGCGTCTACGAGCAGTACTTC.

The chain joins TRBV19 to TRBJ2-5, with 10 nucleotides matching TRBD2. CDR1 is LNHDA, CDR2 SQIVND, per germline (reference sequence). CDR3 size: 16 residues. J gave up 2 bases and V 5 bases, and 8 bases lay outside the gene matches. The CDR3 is CASSAALAGVQETQYF. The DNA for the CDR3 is TGTGCCAGTAGTGCAGCCCTAGCGGGAGTTCAAGAGACCCAGTACTTC. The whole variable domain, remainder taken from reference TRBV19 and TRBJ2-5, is DGGITQSPKYLFRKEGQNVTLSCEQNLNHDAMYWYRQDPGQGLRLIYYSQIVNDFQKGDIAEGYSVSREKKESFPLTVTSAQKNPTAFYLCASSAALAGVQETQYFGPGTRLLVL.

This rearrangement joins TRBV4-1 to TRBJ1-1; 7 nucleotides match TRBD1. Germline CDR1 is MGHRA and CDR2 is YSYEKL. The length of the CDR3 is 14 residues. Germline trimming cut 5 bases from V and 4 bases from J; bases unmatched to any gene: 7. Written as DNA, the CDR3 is TGCGCCAGCAGCGGTAGACAGGGAGGCACTGAAGCTTTCTTT. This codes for CASSGRQGGTEAFF.

CDR3 in amino acids: CASSETYSGTGELFF. The CDR3 nucleotides read TGTGCCAGCAGTGAAACCTATAGCGGCACCGGGGAGCTGTTTTTT. The rearrangement links TRBV4-2 to TRBJ2-2; TRBD2 might be the D (6 bases). Germline assignment: CDR1 LGHNA and CDR2 YNFKEQ. V lost 6 bases and J 4 bases, leaving 15 bases between the germline ends. The CDR3 contains 15 residues.

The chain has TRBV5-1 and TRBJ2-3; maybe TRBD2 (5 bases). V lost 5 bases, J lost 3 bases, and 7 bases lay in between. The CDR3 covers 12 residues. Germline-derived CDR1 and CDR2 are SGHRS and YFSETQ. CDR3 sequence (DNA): TGCGCCAGCAGTCCGGGAACAGATACGCAGTATTTT. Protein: CASSPGTDTQYF.

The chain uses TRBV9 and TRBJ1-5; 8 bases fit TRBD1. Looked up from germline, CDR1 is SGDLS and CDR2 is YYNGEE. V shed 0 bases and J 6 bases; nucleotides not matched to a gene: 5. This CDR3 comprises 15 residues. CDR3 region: CASSVGQGAGQPQHF. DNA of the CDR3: TGTGCCAGCAGCGTAGGCCAGGGGGCCGGTCAGCCCCAGCATTTT.

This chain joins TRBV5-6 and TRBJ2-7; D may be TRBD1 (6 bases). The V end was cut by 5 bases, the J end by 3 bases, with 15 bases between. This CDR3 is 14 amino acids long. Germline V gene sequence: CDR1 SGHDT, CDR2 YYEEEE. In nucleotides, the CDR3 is TGTGCCAGCAGTTCAGGACAGCCAAACTACGAGCAGTACTTC. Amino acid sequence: CASSSGQPNYEQYF.

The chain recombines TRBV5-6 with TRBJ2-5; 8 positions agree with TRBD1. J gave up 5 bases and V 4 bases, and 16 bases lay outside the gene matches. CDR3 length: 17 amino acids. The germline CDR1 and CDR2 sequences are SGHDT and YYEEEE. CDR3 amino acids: CASSLRMTGDVRETQYF. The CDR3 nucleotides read TGTGCCAGCAGCCTAAGGATGACAGGGGACGTAAGGGAGACCCAGTACTTC.

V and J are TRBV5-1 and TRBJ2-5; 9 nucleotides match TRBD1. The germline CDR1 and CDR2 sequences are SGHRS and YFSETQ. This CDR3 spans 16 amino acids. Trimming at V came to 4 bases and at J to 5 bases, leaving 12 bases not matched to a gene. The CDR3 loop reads CASSPGTGRYEETQYF. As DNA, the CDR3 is TGCGCCAGCAGCCCCGGGACAGGGAGATATGAGGAGACCCAGTACTTC.

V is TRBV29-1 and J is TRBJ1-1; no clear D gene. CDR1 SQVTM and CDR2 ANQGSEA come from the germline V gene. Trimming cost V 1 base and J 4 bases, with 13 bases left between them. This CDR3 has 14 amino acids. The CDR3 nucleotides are TGCAGCGTTGAAGCCCCCGGGGAGGTCACTGAAGCTTTCTTT. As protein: CSVEAPGEVTEAFF.

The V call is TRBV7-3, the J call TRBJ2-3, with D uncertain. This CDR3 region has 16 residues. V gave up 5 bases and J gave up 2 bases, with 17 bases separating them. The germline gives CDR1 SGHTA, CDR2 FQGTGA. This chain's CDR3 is CASSPTVAATTDTQYF. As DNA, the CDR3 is TGTGCCAGCAGCCCCACCGTGGCGGCAACCACAGATACGCAGTATTTT.

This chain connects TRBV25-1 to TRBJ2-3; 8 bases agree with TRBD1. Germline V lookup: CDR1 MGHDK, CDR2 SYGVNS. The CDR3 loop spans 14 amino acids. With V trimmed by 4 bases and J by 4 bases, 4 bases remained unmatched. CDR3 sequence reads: CASSALTGADTQYF. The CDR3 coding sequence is TGTGCCAGCAGTGCATTGACAGGGGCAGATACGCAGTATTTT.